This section outlines one T cell receptor (beta chain) sequence together with its context. The data originate from a study of cytomegalovirus exposure and HLA in healthy donors. CDR3 length: 11 amino acids. Germline lookup yields CDR1 SGHTS and CDR2 YDEGEE. V dropped 4 bases and J dropped 11 bases, with 9 bases sitting between them. The PCR ran on 60 Vbeta and 13 Jbeta primers. Sequencing used immunoSEQ multiplex PCR; TCRdb keeps in-frame clones, though not all of them. The sample lists around 110,000 clones, approximately 80% occurring once. This clonotype was obtained from a male donor in good health and CMV-seronegative. This sequence joins TRBV5-8 and TRBJ1-4; D is ambiguous. The specimen sequenced was PBMCs. CDR3 sequence: CASSPRRKLFF. DNA of the CDR3: TGTGCCAGCAGCCCGAGGAGGAAACTGTTTTTT. The whole variable domain, filled in from reference TRBV5-8 and TRBJ1-4, reads EAGVTQSPTHLIKTRGQQATLRCSPISGHTSVYWYQQALGLGLQFLLWYDEGEERNRGNFPPRFSGRQFPNYSSELNVNALELEDSALYLCASSPRRKLFFGSGTQLSVL.